This T cell receptor beta chain is from a study of cytomegalovirus exposure and HLA in healthy donors. Trimming at V came to 7 bases and at J to 3 bases, leaving 6 bases not matched to a gene. Germline assignment: CDR1 LNHDA and CDR2 SQIVND (reference sequence). The CDR3 sequence is 14 residues long. Notes on the study in general: TRBV6-2, TRBV6-3 and other indistinguishable V segments were excluded. One variant, a missense change in DCLRE1C, was linked in a later analysis to TCR beta V- and J-gene trimming. Near-uniform donor sequencing depth was presumed by presence/absence analyses. A later analysis reportedly found fewer N-insertions in an Asian-associated ancestry cluster than the roughly 670-donor mean.

Primers: 60 Vbeta forward and 13 Jbeta reverse. Repertoires were generated with immunoSEQ multiplex PCR, while TCRdb's copy carries only in-frame clones and drops some. The table includes 95,000 to 150,000 clones, approximately 80% detected once. In the case of this clone: Its target is not known.

The chain joins TRBV19 to TRBJ2-1; 7 bases agree with TRBD2. This TCR was sampled from a woman between 40 and 55 years old in good health and CMV-seronegative. Sequencing was done on a sample of PBMCs. Here the CDR3 reads CASNRDYYYNEQFF. For the CDR3, the DNA is TGTGCCAGTAATCGGGACTATTACTACAATGAGCAGTTCTTC.